This T cell receptor (beta chain) was sequenced in a study of T cells in narcolepsy. Overall study context: Donors had narcolepsy type 1 or type 2, or were healthy controls.

Findings and caveats of the study: Some memory CD4+ repertoires had no autoreactive clone sequences. Reportedly, autoreactive clonotypes were serially detected in patients' blood but not controls'. Comparing one patient's CSF and blood CD4+ clonotypes highlighted HCRT- and TRIB2-specific autoreactive clonotypes.

The data were produced by immunoSEQ multiplex PCR, yet TCRdb's version contains in-frame clones alone and is incomplete. The sample lists 34,000 or so clones; roughly three quarters were seen once. V lost 0 bases and J 2 bases, leaving 7 bases between the germline ends. Per germline, CDR1 SGHAT and CDR2 FQNNGV. This CDR3 has 14 amino acids. The count of this clone is one. What it binds is unknown. This sequence originates from a human donor in good health. Sequencing was performed on memory (CD45RA-) CD4+ T cells from blood. The chain combines TRBV11-2 with TRBJ1-2; D possibly corresponds to TRBD1 (5 bases). Written as DNA, the CDR3 is TGTGCCAGCAGCTTAGACTGGGGCAACTATGGCTACACCTTC. Protein product: CASSLDWGNYGYTF. Drawing the rest from reference TRBV11-2 and TRBJ1-2, the complete variable domain is EAGVAQSPRYKIIEKRQSVAFWCNPISGHATLYWYQQILGQGPKLLIQFQNNGVVDDSQLPKDRFSAERLKGVDSTLKIQPAKLEDSAVYLCASSLDWGNYGYTFGSGTRLTVV.